This T cell receptor beta chain was sequenced for a study of T cell responses to AZD1222 COVID-19 vaccine. The CDR3 consists of 15 residues. The ends were cut back, 4 bases at V and 3 bases at J, with 12 bases in the middle. From germline, CDR1 is SNHLY and CDR2 FYNNEI. The table came from immunoSEQ multiplex PCR; TCRdb's copy has only in-frame clones and leaves some out. Of 120,000 or so clones in the sample, about 89% were seen once. Material: peripheral blood, obtained on day 0 of MenACWY control vaccination. The sequence derives from an adult in good health. The chain is built from TRBV2 and TRBJ1-4, with TRBD1 as a possible D gene (5 bases). The CDR3 region is CASSAAGWSNEKLFF. The CDR3 DNA reads TGTGCCAGCAGTGCCGCAGGGTGGTCTAATGAAAAACTGTTTTTT.